Listed below are T cell receptor beta chains from one sample, sequenced in a study of Ad26.COV2.S vaccination and SARS-CoV-2 variants. Using immunoSEQ multiplex PCR, the repertoire was profiled, and TCRdb retains in-frame clones only, with some absent. The table records some 450,000 clones, 80% to 95% of them present only once. The sequencing here drew on peripheral blood, taken in a trial of Ad26.COV2.S vaccine versus placebo. The receptors here all came from a person aged 18-65 years who received the Ad26.COV2.S COVID-19 vaccine or a placebo. The CDR3 runs from the conserved cysteine through the conserved F or W. A D gene is named only where the DNA matches it firmly. Only part of the rows carry a size: once, few, many, or a class if the clone is expanded.

d_call	v_call	clone_size	j_call	cdr3_nt	cdr3_aa
.	TRBV5-6	.	TRBJ1-1	TGTGCCAGCAGCTTAAGGACTGAAGCTTTCTTT	CASSLRTEAFF
.	TRBV5-1	.	TRBJ2-3	TGCGCCAGCAGCTGGGGGCTAAGCACAGATACGCAGTATTTT	CASSWGLSTDTQYF
.	TRBV10-3	.	TRBJ2-1	TGTGCCATCGGGGAGCGGACCTCCTACAATGAGCAGTTCTTC	CAIGERTSYNEQFF
.	TRBV15	.	TRBJ2-7	TGTGCCACCAGCTCGGCGGGGGCAGGGTGGGACGAGCAGTACTTC	CATSSAGAGWDEQYF
.	TRBV14	once	TRBJ1-1	TGTGCCAGCAGTCAAGTGGGGGGGTTGGTGGACACTGAAGCTTTCTTT	CASSQVGGLVDTEAFF
.	TRBV7-3	.	TRBJ1-2	TGTGCCAGCAGCTTAACAAGAGGTCACGATGGCTACACCTTC	CASSLTRGHDGYTF
.	TRBV5-1	few	TRBJ2-1	TGCGCCAGCAGCTTGGCTGGATCCTACAATGAGCAGTTCTTC	CASSLAGSYNEQFF
.	TRBV12-3/TRBV12-4	.	TRBJ2-5	TGTGCCAGCAGTGAAGAGACCCAGTACTTC	CASSEETQYF
.	TRBV2	.	TRBJ2-2	TGTGCCAGCAGTGAAGAGGGTAGCGGGGAGCTGTTTTTT	CASSEEGSGELFF
TRBD2	TRBV28	.	TRBJ2-5	TGTGCCAGCAGTACGGGGGGGGGTTTGGAGACCCAGTACTTC	CASSTGGGLETQYF
.	TRBV10-3	.	TRBJ2-7	TGTGCCATCACCGCGGGGCAAGCCGGCCCCTACGAGCAGTACTTC	CAITAGQAGPYEQYF